This T cell receptor (beta chain) was sequenced during a study of blood T cell repertoires in COVID-19. Study-level background: Acute-phase and convalescent COVID-19 samples originated in the United States, Italy and Spain. The cDNA or gDNA used as material had been derived from T cells, B-cell-depleted T cells, or PBMCs.

Authors' data handling: Quantification of nucleated cells was approximated via reference gene primer amplification. Some clones are missing from TCRdb's copy, which holds only in-frame ones; the method was immunoSEQ multiplex PCR. V and J calls and clone size follow that table, whereas D and trimming were derived from the DNA. Of 200,000 to 250,000 clones listed, 80% to 85% are singletons. Germline V gene sequence: CDR1 MNHEY, CDR2 SMNVEV (reference sequence). This CDR3 is built from 13 residues. The germline V and J ends were trimmed by 6 bases and 8 bases, with 16 bases remaining between them. The clonotype was recovered from a woman aged 18-29 years with acute or convalescent COVID-19. The sequenced material came from peripheral blood. J is TRBJ1-2 and V is TRBV27; a possible D gene is TRBD1 (6 bases). In DNA, the CDR3 is TGTGCCAGCAGCCTACAGGGACCTAGCGGCTACACCTTC. Translation: CASSLQGPSGYTF.